The T cell receptor beta chain under discussion was sequenced for a study of CD8 T cells in Susac syndrome. A quantity of roughly 0.5 to 1 ug RNA underwent reverse transcription using random hexamers. The immunoSEQ assay covered 54 Vbeta and 13 Jbeta segments for CDR3. MiXCR was run by TCRdb on the immunoSEQ multiplex PCR reads, yielding one entry per CDR3 protein. The sample lists some 300,000 distinct CDR3 sequences; approximately 91% were seen once. TCR beta sequencing covered blood CD8+ and CD4+ T cells. The multiple sclerosis controls comprised treatment-naive patients whose relapsing-remitting disease was stable or active. Purification of the CD8+ and CD4+ T cells relied on negative isolation, and TEMRA cells underwent FACS enrichment. Trimming shortened V by 3 bases and J by 5 bases, and 17 bases separated the two germline ends. This CDR3 is 15 amino acids long. Germline V gene sequence: CDR1 SEHNR, CDR2 FQNEAQ (reference sequence).

The clonotype originates from a human donor with multiple sclerosis. The chain links TRBV7-9 to TRBJ2-7; D perhaps matches TRBD2 (6 bases). Sequenced: CD8+ T cells from PBMCs. The CDR3 spells CASSLVIGGSNEQYF. CDR3 DNA sequence: TGTGCCAGCAGCTTGGTGATCGGGGGTTCTAACGAGCAGTACTTC. The full variable domain, with the rest looked up from reference TRBV7-9 and TRBJ2-7, is DTGVSQNPRHKITKRGQNVTFRCDPISEHNRLYWYRQTLGQGPEFLTYFQNEAQLEKSRLLSDRFSAERPKGSFSTLEIQRTEQGDSAMYLCASSLVIGGSNEQYFGPGTRLTVT.